These T cell receptor beta chains were read from a single sample in a study of cytomegalovirus exposure and HLA in healthy donors. Profiling relied on immunoSEQ multiplex PCR, and the TCRdb table lists in-frame clones only, not all of them. The data show some 310,000 clones, 88% seen once. The material sequenced was PBMCs. These receptors all come from a man aged 25-45 years in good health and CMV-seronegative. Both conserved end residues are part of each CDR3. The order of the fields is V gene, J gene, D gene, CDR3 protein, CDR3 DNA. The D gene is left open where the match is weak.

>TRBV27|TRBJ1-6|.
CASRPGQLYNSPLHF
TGTGCCAGCAGACCCGGACAGCTCTATAATTCACCCCTCCACTTT
>TRBV27|TRBJ1-1|TRBD1
CASSLSTRGRGTEAFF
TGTGCCAGCAGTTTATCCACGAGGGGGCGCGGCACTGAAGCTTTCTTT
>TRBV19|TRBJ1-6|.
CASSIDSAYNSPLHF
TGTGCCAGTAGTATCGACAGCGCCTATAATTCACCCCTCCACTTT
>TRBV11-2|TRBJ2-1|TRBD1
CASSSWGQYNEQFF
TGTGCCAGCAGCTCCTGGGGACAGTACAATGAGCAGTTCTTC
>TRBV7-6|TRBJ1-1|.
CASSLVSDRAWGGAFF
TGTGCCAGCAGCTTAGTATCAGACAGAGCCTGGGGAGGAGCTTTCTTT
>TRBV27|TRBJ2-3|.
CASSSRGSVTDTQYF
TGTGCCAGCAGTTCGAGGGGGTCGGTGACAGATACGCAGTATTTT
>TRBV7-2|TRBJ2-5|TRBD2
CASSSRGGVETQYF
TGTGCCAGCAGCTCCCGGGGGGGGGTAGAGACCCAGTACTTC
>TRBV6-6|TRBJ2-7|TRBD1
CASTKTGVYEQYF
TGTGCCAGCACTAAAACAGGGGTCTACGAGCAGTACTTC
>TRBV10-3|TRBJ2-2|.
CAISEIEAYGPTGELFF
TGTGCCATCAGTGAGATCGAGGCTTACGGCCCCACCGGGGAGCTGTTTTTT
>TRBV19|TRBJ1-3|.
CASILTGSGTGNTIYF
TGTGCCAGTATCCTAACGGGGTCTGGAACTGGAAACACCATATATTTT
>TRBV19|TRBJ2-5|TRBD1
CASSRTGNIQETQYF
TGTGCCAGTAGTAGGACAGGGAATATCCAAGAGACCCAGTACTTC
>TRBV27|TRBJ1-2|TRBD1
CASSPEGADPYYGYTF
TGTGCCAGCAGCCCAGAGGGGGCCGATCCCTACTATGGCTACACCTTC